These 6 T cell receptor beta chains were all obtained from the same sample, sequenced in a study of shared clonotypes between healthy human individuals. Repertoires were generated with immunoSEQ multiplex PCR, while TCRdb's copy carries only in-frame clones and drops some. Here the sample spans more than 550,000 clones, less than 95% being singletons. The sample taken for sequencing was memory CD8+ T cells from PBMCs. Indicated subset: CD45RO+ cells pooled with CCR7-negative TemRA cells. These receptors originate from a man between 18 and 35 years old in good health. Some clones in this sample may be carry-over from other donors' samples.

This clone was recorded at least ten times. This rearrangement joins TRBV6-6 to TRBJ2-3; possible D gene TRBD2, 6 bases. In germline, CDR1 is MNHNY, CDR2 SVGAGI (reference sequence). Trimming left V 7 bases short and J 3 bases short, with 14 bases between. This CDR3 contains 14 residues. CDR3 protein: CASNMAGRTDTQYF. The CDR3 DNA is TGTGCCAGCAATATGGCGGGGCGGACAGATACGCAGTATTTT.

CDR3 protein: CASSSDSLFSSTDTQYF. In DNA form, the CDR3 reads TGTGCCAGCAGCTCCGACAGCCTCTTTTCTAGCACAGATACGCAGTATTTT. The chain recombines TRBV7-2 with TRBJ2-3, with TRBD1 as a possible D gene (5 bases). This CDR3 spans 17 amino acids. Per the germline V gene, CDR1 is SGHTA and CDR2 is FQGNSA. The V gene lost 4 bases and the J gene lost 0 bases, with 17 bases spanning the gap.

CDR3 loop: CAWETGSEAFF. The CDR3 DNA sequence: TGTGCCTGGGAAACCGGGAGTGAAGCTTTCTTT. The chain carries TRBV30 and TRBJ1-1; D remains unclear. The CDR3 extends over 11 amino acids. Germline values: CDR1 GTSNPN, CDR2 SVGIG (reference sequence). V gave up 5 bases and J gave up 7 bases, with 11 bases separating them.

J is TRBJ2-7 and V is TRBV7-8, with 7 bases lining up with TRBD2. This CDR3 spans 18 amino acids. CDR1 SGHVS and CDR2 FQNEAQ come from the germline V gene. The V gene end was trimmed by 0 bases and the J gene end by 4 bases; junction bases not matched to a gene: 15. The CDR3 reads CASSLALASGEINYEQYF. The CDR3 coding sequence is TGTGCCAGCAGCTTAGCGCTGGCTAGCGGAGAGATAAATTACGAGCAGTACTTC.

Of note for this clone: The same CDR3 arises from other DNA sequences in this sample as well. V and J are TRBV9 and TRBJ1-5, with D perhaps TRBD1 (6 bases). This CDR3 is 15 amino acids long. The germline V gene encodes CDR1 SGDLS and CDR2 YYNGEE. The germline V and J ends were trimmed by 3 bases and 4 bases, with 14 bases remaining between them. This CDR3 is CASSGTGTPNQPQHF. Here the CDR3 DNA reads TGTGCCAGCAGCGGGACCGGGACACCAAATCAGCCCCAGCATTTT.

This clone occurred once. Other DNA sequences in this sample translate to the same CDR3. The chain is built from TRBV19 and TRBJ2-1; D gene uncertain. Germline CDR1 is LNHDA and CDR2 is SQIVND (reference sequence). The CDR3 contains 15 residues. The V and J ends lost 1 base and 6 bases respectively, with 13 bases between them. CDR3 region: CASSIVPGQLNEQFF. The CDR3 DNA is TGTGCCAGTAGTATAGTCCCGGGCCAGCTCAATGAGCAGTTCTTC.